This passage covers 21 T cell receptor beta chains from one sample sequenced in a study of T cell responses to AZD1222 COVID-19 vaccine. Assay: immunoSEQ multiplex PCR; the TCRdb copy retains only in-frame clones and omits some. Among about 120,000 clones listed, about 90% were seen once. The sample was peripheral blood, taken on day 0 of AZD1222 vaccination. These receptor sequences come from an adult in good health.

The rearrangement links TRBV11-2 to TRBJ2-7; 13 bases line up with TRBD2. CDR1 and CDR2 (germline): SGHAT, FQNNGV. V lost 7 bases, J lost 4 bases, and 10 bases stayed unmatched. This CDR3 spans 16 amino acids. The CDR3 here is CASTRTSGSATYEQYF. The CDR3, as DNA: TGTGCCAGCACCCGGACTAGCGGGAGTGCAACTTACGAGCAGTACTTC.

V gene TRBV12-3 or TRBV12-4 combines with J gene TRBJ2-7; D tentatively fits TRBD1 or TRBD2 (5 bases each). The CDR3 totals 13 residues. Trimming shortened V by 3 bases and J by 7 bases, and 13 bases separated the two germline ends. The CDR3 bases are TGTGCCAGCAGTTTTCAGGGATGGGGGGAGCAGTACTTC. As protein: CASSFQGWGEQYF.

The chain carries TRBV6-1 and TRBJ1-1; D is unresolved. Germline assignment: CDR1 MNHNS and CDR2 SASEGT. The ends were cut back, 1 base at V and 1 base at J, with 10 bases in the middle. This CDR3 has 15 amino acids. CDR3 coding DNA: TGTGCCAGCAGTGAAGTGGTTGGAGCGAACACTGAAGCTTTCTTT. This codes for CASSEVVGANTEAFF.

The CDR3 sequence: CASSSNTAEAFF. In DNA, the CDR3 is TGTGCCAGCAGTTCTAACACCGCTGAAGCTTTCTTT. The V call is TRBV6-5, the J call TRBJ1-1; D unresolved. CDR1 and CDR2 (germline): MNHEY, SVGAGI. V shed 4 bases and J shed 6 bases, with 9 bases lying between them. CDR3 length: 12 amino acids.

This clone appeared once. For the CDR3, the DNA is TGTGCCAGCAGCTTGACGGGCTTGGCGAACACCGGGGAGCTGTTTTTT. It translates to CASSLTGLANTGELFF. This rearrangement joins TRBV5-4 to TRBJ2-2; D not certain. This CDR3 spans 16 amino acids. Trimming shortened V by 1 base and J by 0 bases, and 10 bases separated the two germline ends. Germline V lookup: CDR1 SGHNT, CDR2 YYREEE (reference sequence).

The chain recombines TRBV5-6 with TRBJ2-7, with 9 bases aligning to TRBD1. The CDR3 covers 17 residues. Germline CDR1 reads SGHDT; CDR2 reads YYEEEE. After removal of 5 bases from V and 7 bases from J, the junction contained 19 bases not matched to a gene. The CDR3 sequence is CASRLSHAGTGYGEQYF. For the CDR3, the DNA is TGTGCCAGCAGACTAAGCCACGCCGGGACAGGGTATGGGGAGCAGTACTTC.

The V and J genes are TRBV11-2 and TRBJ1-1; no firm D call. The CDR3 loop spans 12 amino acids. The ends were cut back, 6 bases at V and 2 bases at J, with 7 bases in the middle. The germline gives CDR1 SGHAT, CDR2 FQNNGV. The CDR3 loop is CASSPLNTEAFF. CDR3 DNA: TGTGCCAGCAGTCCATTAAACACTGAAGCTTTCTTT.

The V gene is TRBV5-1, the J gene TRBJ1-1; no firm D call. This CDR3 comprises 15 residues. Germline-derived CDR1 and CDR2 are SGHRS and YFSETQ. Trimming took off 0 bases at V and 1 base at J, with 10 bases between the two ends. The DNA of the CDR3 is TGCGCCAGCAGCTTGGATAGGCAGGCGAACACTGAAGCTTTCTTT. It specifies CASSLDRQANTEAFF.

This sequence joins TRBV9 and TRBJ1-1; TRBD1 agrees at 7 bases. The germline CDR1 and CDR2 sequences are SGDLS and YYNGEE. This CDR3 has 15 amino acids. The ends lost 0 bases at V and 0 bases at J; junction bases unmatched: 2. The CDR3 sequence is CASSVAGGVNTEAFF. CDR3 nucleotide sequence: TGTGCCAGCAGCGTAGCAGGGGGGGTGAACACTGAAGCTTTCTTT.

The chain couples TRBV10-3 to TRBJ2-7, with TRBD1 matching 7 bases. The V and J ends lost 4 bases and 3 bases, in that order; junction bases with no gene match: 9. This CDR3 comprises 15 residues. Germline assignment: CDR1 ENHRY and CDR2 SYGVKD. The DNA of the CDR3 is TGTGCCATCAGTGGCAGAGACCGGGACAGCTACGAGCAGTACTTC. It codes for CAISGRDRDSYEQYF.

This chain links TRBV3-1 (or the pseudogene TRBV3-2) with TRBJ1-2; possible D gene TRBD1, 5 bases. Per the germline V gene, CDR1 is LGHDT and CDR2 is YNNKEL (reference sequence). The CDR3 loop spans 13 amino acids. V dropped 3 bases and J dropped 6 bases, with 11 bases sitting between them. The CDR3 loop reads CASSHRDSNGYTF. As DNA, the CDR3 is TGTGCCAGCAGCCACCGGGACTCAAATGGCTACACCTTC.

CDR3 residues: CSAGGPWGEQYF. In DNA, the CDR3 is TGCAGCGCCGGGGGACCCTGGGGCGAGCAGTACTTC. J is TRBJ2-7 and V is TRBV29-1; TRBD2 might be the D (6 bases). The germline gives CDR1 SQVTM, CDR2 ANQGSEA. The CDR3 runs 12 residues. V was trimmed by 7 bases and J by 6 bases, leaving 16 bases between them.

CDR3 bases: TGTGCCAGCAGCTACAGGGACAGGGGCAGCGGGACCCAGTACTTC. Protein product: CASSYRDRGSGTQYF. The chain employs TRBV5-6 and TRBJ2-5; 10 nucleotides agree with TRBD1. V was pared by 3 bases and J by 7 bases, with 9 bases of the junction left unmatched. CDR3 length: 15 residues. Germline lookup yields CDR1 SGHDT and CDR2 YYEEEE. Full variable domain (outside the CDR3, taken from reference TRBV5-6 and TRBJ2-5): DAGVTQSPTHLIKTRGQQVTLRCSPKSGHDTVSWYQQALGQGPQFIFQYYEEEERQRGNFPDRFSGHQFPNYSSELNVNALLLGDSALYLCASSYRDRGSGTQYFGPGTRLLVL.

The CDR3 region is CASSYPPEAFF. The DNA for the CDR3 is TGTGCCAGCAGTTACCCCCCTGAAGCTTTCTTT. The chain couples TRBV6-2 or TRBV6-3 to TRBJ1-1; the D is unclear. Trimming shortened V by 2 bases and J by 6 bases, and 4 bases separated the two germline ends. This CDR3 spans 11 amino acids. The germline V gene has CDR1 MNHEY and CDR2 SVGEGT.

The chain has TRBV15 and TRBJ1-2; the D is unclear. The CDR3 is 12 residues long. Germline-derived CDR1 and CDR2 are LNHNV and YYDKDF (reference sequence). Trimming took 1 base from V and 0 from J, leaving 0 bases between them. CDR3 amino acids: CATSRANYGYTF. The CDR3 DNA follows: TGTGCCACCAGCAGAGCTAACTATGGCTACACCTTC. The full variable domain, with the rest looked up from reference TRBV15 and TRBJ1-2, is DAMVIQNPRYQVTQFGKPVTLSCSQTLNHNVMYWYQQKSSQAPKLLFHYYDKDFNNEADTPDNFQSRRPNTSFCFLDIRSPGLGDTAMYLCATSRANYGYTFGSGTRLTVV.

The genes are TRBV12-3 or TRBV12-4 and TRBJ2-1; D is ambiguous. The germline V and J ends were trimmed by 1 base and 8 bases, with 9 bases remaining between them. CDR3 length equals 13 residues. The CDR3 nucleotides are TGTGCCAGCAGTTTAGGCCAAGCCTATGAGCAGTTCTTC. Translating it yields CASSLGQAYEQFF.

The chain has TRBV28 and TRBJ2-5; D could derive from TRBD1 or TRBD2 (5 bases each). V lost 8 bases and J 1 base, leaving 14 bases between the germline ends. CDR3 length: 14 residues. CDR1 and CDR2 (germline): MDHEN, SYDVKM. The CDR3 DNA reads TGTGCCAGCTCTCGACCGGGGCCCCAAGAGACCCAGTACTTC. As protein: CASSRPGPQETQYF.

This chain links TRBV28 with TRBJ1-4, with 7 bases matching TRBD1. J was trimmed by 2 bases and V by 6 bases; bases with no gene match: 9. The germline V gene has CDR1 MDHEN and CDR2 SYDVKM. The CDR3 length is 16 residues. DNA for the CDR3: TGTGCCAGCAGCGTACAGGGGCGGGGCACTAATGAAAAACTGTTTTTT. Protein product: CASSVQGRGTNEKLFF.

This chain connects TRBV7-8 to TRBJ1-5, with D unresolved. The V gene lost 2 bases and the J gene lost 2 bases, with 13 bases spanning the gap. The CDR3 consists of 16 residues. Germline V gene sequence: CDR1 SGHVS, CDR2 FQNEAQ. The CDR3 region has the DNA TGTGCCAGCAGCTTAACATGGGAAAGCGGCAATCAGCCCCAGCATTTT. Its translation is CASSLTWESGNQPQHF.

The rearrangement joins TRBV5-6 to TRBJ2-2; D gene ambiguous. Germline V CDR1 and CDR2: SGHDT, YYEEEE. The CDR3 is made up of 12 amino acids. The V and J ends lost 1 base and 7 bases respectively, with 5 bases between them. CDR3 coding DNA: TGTGCCAGCAGCTTGTCAATCGGGGAGCTGTTTTTT. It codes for CASSLSIGELFF.

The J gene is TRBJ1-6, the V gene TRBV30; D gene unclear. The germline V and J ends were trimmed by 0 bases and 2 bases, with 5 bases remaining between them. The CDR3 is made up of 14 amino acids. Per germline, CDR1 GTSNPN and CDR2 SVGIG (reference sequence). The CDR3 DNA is TGTGCCTGGAGTGTAAACCCCTATAATTCACCCCTCCACTTT. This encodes CAWSVNPYNSPLHF.